This T cell receptor (beta chain) was found in a study of a mutant IDH1 vaccine in newly diagnosed glioma. Study findings and constraints: Pseudoprogression apparently lacked any relation to changes in top peripheral T cell clonotypes.

V was cut by 0 bases and J by 3 bases, with 7 bases left in between. The CDR3 length is 13 residues. Germline values: CDR1 SGHDT, CDR2 YYEEEE. Clones were read by immunoSEQ multiplex PCR, and TCRdb kept only the in-frame ones, dropping some. The table records some 70,000 clones, 79% of them present only once. The sample's time point: baseline, week 1 (first vaccination visit). Specified treatment: pre-vaccination baseline after standard-of-care therapy. Donor diagnoses consisted of new WHO grade 3 or 4 IDH1-mutant, ATRX-lost astrocytomas. On this clone itself: What it recognizes is unknown.

V is TRBV5-6 and J is TRBJ2-7; tentative D call: TRBD2 (5 bases). Here the sequenced sample was PBMCs, taken from a glioma patient treated with radiotherapy, temozolomide or both. This receptor was identified in a man aged 50 or older with glioma. The CDR3 nucleotides read TGTGCCAGCAGCTTGGGACGGGACTACGAGCAGTACTTC. This translates into CASSLGRDYEQYF. Combining the CDR3 with reference TRBV5-6 and TRBJ2-7 gives the whole variable domain DAGVTQSPTHLIKTRGQQVTLRCSPKSGHDTVSWYQQALGQGPQFIFQYYEEEERQRGNFPDRFSGHQFPNYSSELNVNALLLGDSALYLCASSLGRDYEQYFGPGTRLTVT.